This TCR beta chain derives from a study of blood T cell repertoires in COVID-19. Study as a whole: PBMCs, B-cell-depleted T cells, or T cells provided the cDNA or gDNA that made up the material.

Authors' methods: From reference gene primer amplification, estimates of nucleated cell counts were derived. Repertoires were generated with immunoSEQ multiplex PCR, while TCRdb's copy carries only in-frame clones and drops some. V, J and clone size are those of that table, while D and trimming were read from the DNA. Of 190,000 or so clones in the sample, 90% were seen once. Germline-derived CDR1 and CDR2 are LGHDT and YNNKEL (reference sequence). Trimming removed 0 bases from V and 7 bases from J, with 18 bases in between. CDR3 length: 16 amino acids. The sequenced sample was peripheral blood. This clonotype was sampled from a man between 50 and 59 years old with acute or convalescent COVID-19. J is TRBJ1-2 and V is TRBV3-1 (or the pseudogene TRBV3-2), with D maybe TRBD1 (5 bases). CDR3 sequence reads: CASSQDSGLGHFGYTF. In nucleotides, the CDR3 is TGTGCCAGCAGCCAAGATAGTGGCCTGGGGCATTTTGGCTACACCTTC.